This is a list of T cell receptor beta chains from one sample in a study of T cell responses to AZD1222 COVID-19 vaccine. Sequencing was performed with immunoSEQ multiplex PCR; in TCRdb, only in-frame clones are kept and a portion is missing. The profile shows tens of thousands of clones, roughly 84% of them singletons. The source was peripheral blood, collected 28 days after the second AZD1222 dose. These receptors originate from an adult who received the AZD1222 COVID-19 vaccine. Each CDR3 is given with its conserved first and last residue. The D gene is left open where the match is weak. The size of a clone is reported for some rows only, either as once, few or many, or as a class for expanded clones.

v_call: TRBV27
d_call: TRBD2
j_call: TRBJ2-7
clone_size: -
cdr3_aa: CASSLGRERGTRGYEQYF
cdr3_nt: TGTGCCAGCAGCCTGGGGCGGGAGCGGGGGACTAGGGGATACGAGCAGTACTTC

v_call: TRBV3-1/TRBV3-2
d_call: -
j_call: TRBJ1-2
clone_size: -
cdr3_aa: CASSKSPGQVRGYTF
cdr3_nt: TGTGCCAGCAGCAAAAGCCCTGGGCAGGTCCGGGGCTACACCTTC

v_call: TRBV12-3/TRBV12-4
d_call: -
j_call: TRBJ2-7
clone_size: -
cdr3_aa: CASRRGVSEQYF
cdr3_nt: TGTGCCAGCCGGAGGGGGGTCTCCGAGCAGTACTTC

v_call: TRBV13
d_call: -
j_call: TRBJ2-2
clone_size: -
cdr3_aa: CASRDTGELFF
cdr3_nt: TGTGCCAGCCGTGACACCGGGGAGCTGTTTTTT

v_call: TRBV27
d_call: -
j_call: TRBJ2-3
clone_size: -
cdr3_aa: CASSLSRGTDTQYF
cdr3_nt: TGTGCCAGCAGTTTAAGCAGGGGAACAGATACGCAGTATTTT

v_call: TRBV3-1/TRBV3-2
d_call: -
j_call: TRBJ2-1
clone_size: -
cdr3_aa: CASSQKRSYNEQFF
cdr3_nt: TGTGCCAGCAGCCAAAAACGGAGCTACAATGAGCAGTTCTTC

v_call: TRBV29-1
d_call: -
j_call: TRBJ1-2
clone_size: -
cdr3_aa: CSAMIPPGGYTF
cdr3_nt: TGCAGCGCCATGATCCCCCCGGGGGGCTACACCTTC

v_call: TRBV28
d_call: TRBD1
j_call: TRBJ1-1
clone_size: -
cdr3_aa: CASRSRTGGITEAFF
cdr3_nt: TGTGCCAGCAGATCAAGGACAGGGGGGATCACTGAAGCTTTCTTT

v_call: TRBV11-2
d_call: -
j_call: TRBJ2-7
clone_size: -
cdr3_aa: CASSLGYSYEQYF
cdr3_nt: TGTGCCAGCAGCTTAGGTTATTCCTACGAGCAGTACTTC

v_call: TRBV19
d_call: -
j_call: TRBJ2-3
clone_size: -
cdr3_aa: CASSSSGKRDTQYF
cdr3_nt: TGTGCCAGTAGTAGTTCGGGGAAAAGAGATACGCAGTATTTT

v_call: TRBV5-1
d_call: -
j_call: TRBJ1-2
clone_size: -
cdr3_aa: CASSSSFPGAVNYGYTF
cdr3_nt: TGCGCCAGCAGCTCCTCTTTTCCAGGGGCTGTAAACTATGGCTACACCTTC

v_call: TRBV19
d_call: -
j_call: TRBJ1-1
clone_size: -
cdr3_aa: CASSIDLVVQAFF
cdr3_nt: TGTGCCAGTAGTATAGATCTAGTGGTGCAGGCTTTCTTT

v_call: TRBV7-9
d_call: TRBD1
j_call: TRBJ2-3
clone_size: -
cdr3_aa: CASSLDRDTDTQYF
cdr3_nt: TGTGCCAGCAGCCTGGACAGGGACACAGATACGCAGTATTTT

v_call: TRBV25-1
d_call: TRBD2
j_call: TRBJ2-5
clone_size: -
cdr3_aa: CASSVGRVGGQETQYF
cdr3_nt: TGTGCCAGCAGTGTGGGTCGTGTCGGGGGGCAAGAGACCCAGTACTTC

v_call: TRBV4-2
d_call: -
j_call: TRBJ1-5
clone_size: -
cdr3_aa: CASSQGQGNQPQHF
cdr3_nt: TGTGCCAGCAGCCAAGGCCAGGGCAATCAGCCCCAGCATTTT

v_call: TRBV7-2
d_call: -
j_call: TRBJ2-3
clone_size: -
cdr3_aa: CASSSFATDTQYF
cdr3_nt: TGTGCCAGCAGTTCGTTTGCCACAGATACGCAGTATTTT

v_call: TRBV12-3/TRBV12-4
d_call: -
j_call: TRBJ2-3
clone_size: -
cdr3_aa: CASAQGGSQYF
cdr3_nt: TGTGCCAGCGCTCAAGGAGGATCGCAGTATTTT

v_call: TRBV13
d_call: TRBD1
j_call: TRBJ2-7
clone_size: -
cdr3_aa: CASSQPGGLGYEQYF
cdr3_nt: TGTGCCAGCAGCCAACCAGGGGGCTTAGGCTACGAGCAGTACTTC

v_call: TRBV30
d_call: -
j_call: TRBJ1-6
clone_size: -
cdr3_aa: CAWRAGGVYNSPLHF
cdr3_nt: TGTGCCTGGAGAGCGGGGGGAGTTTATAATTCACCCCTCCACTTT

v_call: TRBV9
d_call: -
j_call: TRBJ2-1
clone_size: -
cdr3_aa: CASSPPGTRHYGEQFF
cdr3_nt: TGTGCCAGCAGCCCTCCCGGGACCAGACACTATGGCGAGCAGTTCTTC

v_call: TRBV2
d_call: -
j_call: TRBJ2-3
clone_size: -
cdr3_aa: CARADRRTALSTDTQYF
cdr3_nt: TGTGCCAGGGCAGACAGGAGGACCGCCCTTAGCACAGATACGCAGTATTTT

v_call: TRBV11-2
d_call: -
j_call: TRBJ2-3
clone_size: once
cdr3_aa: CASTQPPGDTQYF
cdr3_nt: TGTGCCAGCACCCAACCCCCAGGAGATACGCAGTATTTT

v_call: TRBV9
d_call: -
j_call: TRBJ1-1
clone_size: -
cdr3_aa: CASSVGVSGNTEAFF
cdr3_nt: TGTGCCAGCAGCGTAGGGGTCAGTGGTAACACTGAAGCTTTCTTT

v_call: TRBV29-1
d_call: TRBD1
j_call: TRBJ2-7
clone_size: -
cdr3_aa: CSVEVRQGNEQYF
cdr3_nt: TGCAGCGTTGAAGTCAGACAGGGTAACGAGCAGTACTTC

v_call: TRBV5-1
d_call: -
j_call: TRBJ1-6
clone_size: -
cdr3_aa: CASSLGNSYNSPLHF
cdr3_nt: TGCGCCAGCAGCTTAGGGAACTCCTATAATTCACCCCTCCACTTT

v_call: TRBV7-9
d_call: -
j_call: TRBJ2-3
clone_size: few
cdr3_aa: CASSLAAVFPTDTQYF
cdr3_nt: TGTGCCAGCAGCTTAGCGGCCGTCTTCCCCACAGATACGCAGTATTTT

v_call: TRBV24-1
d_call: -
j_call: TRBJ2-1
clone_size: -
cdr3_aa: CATSDGGQPYNEQFF
cdr3_nt: TGTGCCACCAGTGACGGCGGACAGCCGTACAATGAGCAGTTCTTC

v_call: TRBV24-1
d_call: -
j_call: TRBJ1-1
clone_size: -
cdr3_aa: CATSEPQGTEAFF
cdr3_nt: TGTGCCACCAGTGAACCACAGGGAACTGAAGCTTTCTTT

v_call: TRBV6-4
d_call: -
j_call: TRBJ1-3
clone_size: -
cdr3_aa: CASSDYCRHSGNTIYF
cdr3_nt: TGTGCCAGCAGTGACTACTGTAGACACTCTGGAAACACCATATATTTT

v_call: TRBV6-5
d_call: -
j_call: TRBJ1-4
clone_size: -
cdr3_aa: CASKRAQGLFF
cdr3_nt: TGTGCCAGCAAGAGGGCACAAGGACTGTTTTTT

v_call: TRBV7-2
d_call: -
j_call: TRBJ2-7
clone_size: -
cdr3_aa: CASSFTNYEQYF
cdr3_nt: TGTGCCAGCAGCTTTACGAACTACGAGCAGTACTTC

v_call: TRBV6-5
d_call: -
j_call: TRBJ1-2
clone_size: -
cdr3_aa: CASNAQGNYGYTF
cdr3_nt: TGTGCCAGCAACGCCCAGGGGAACTATGGCTACACCTTC